A single sample gave rise to the 32 T cell receptor beta chains below, sequenced in a study of CD8+CD57+ T cells in acquired aplastic anemia (dated by TCRdb to the late 2010s). Patients chosen for sequencing had shown expansion of CD8+CD57+ cells by flow cytometry. The sequencer listed for this sample is Illumina HiSeq 2000. TCR beta VDJ combination and CDR3 sequence profiling used genomic DNA as the template. TCRdb itself trimmed the public reads at Q25 with fastp, ran MiXCR and retained productive beta chains. CDR3 protein duplicates are merged, each entry listing the most common genes and DNA. This sample is represented by about 40,000 distinct CDR3 sequences; over 55% of them were singletons. 50% to 70% of the sample lies in the top ten. Sequencing was done on a sample of sorted CD4+, CD8+, or CD8+CD57+ T cells (not recorded which) from PBMCs. These receptors originate from a human donor with aplastic anemia.

The chain has TRBV20-1 and TRBJ2-7; D perhaps matches TRBD1 (6 bases). Trimming left V 6 bases short and J 3 bases short, with 18 bases between. This CDR3 has 14 amino acids. The germline V gene has CDR1 DFQATT and CDR2 SNEGSKA (reference sequence). CDR3 sequence (DNA): TGCAGTGCCAACCCCCAGGGGTATTACTACGAGCAGTACTTC. Protein: CSANPQGYYYEQYF.

This clonotype was counted at least ten times. The V and J genes are TRBV5-6 and TRBJ2-3; 9 bases match TRBD2. Looked up from germline, CDR1 is SGHDT and CDR2 is YYEEEE. The CDR3 is made up of 15 amino acids. The V gene end was trimmed by 2 bases and the J gene end by 3 bases; junction bases not matched to a gene: 4. CDR3 DNA sequence: TGTGCCAGCAGCTTACTAGCGGGTGGGACAGATACGCAGTATTTT. This gives the protein CASSLLAGGTDTQYF.

For the CDR3, the DNA is TGCGCCAGCACGGCCGGGACGAACACTGAAGCTTTCTTT. This translates into CASTAGTNTEAFF. The chain joins TRBV10-1 to TRBJ1-1; D might be TRBD1 (5 bases). This CDR3 is built from 13 residues. The V and J ends lost 7 bases and 1 base respectively, with 10 bases between them. Germline assignment: CDR1 WNHNN and CDR2 SYGVQD (reference sequence).

This clonotype rates as medium-sized. The gene calls are TRBV2 and TRBJ2-3; D might be TRBD2 (5 bases). Trimming pared 8 bases from V and 4 bases from J, leaving 7 bases between. There are 11 residues in the CDR3. CDR1 and CDR2 from the germline V gene are SNHLY and FYNNEI. This CDR3 reads CASALADTQYF. CDR3 DNA: TGTGCCAGCGCACTAGCAGATACGCAGTATTTT.

Notes on this clonotype: As the CDR3 is not closed by the conserved phenylalanine or tryptophan, this likely results from a read error. V gene TRBV25-1 combines with J gene TRBJ1-5, with D uncertain. V gave up 1 base and J gave up 4 bases, with 8 bases separating them. This CDR3 is built from 14 residues. CDR1 is MGHDK, CDR2 SYGVNS, per germline. The CDR3: CASSESLGNQPQHL. CDR3 DNA sequence: TGTGCCAGCAGTGAATCGTTGGGGAATCAGCCCCAGCATCTT.

The gene calls are TRBV9 and TRBJ2-3; D uncertain. Trimming stripped 1 base from V and 0 bases from J, with 3 bases between. CDR3 length: 13 residues. Germline V gene data show CDR1 as SGDLS and CDR2 as YYNGEE. CDR3 amino acids: CASSVLSTDTQYF. Here the CDR3 DNA reads TGTGCCAGCAGCGTACTCAGCACAGATACGCAGTATTTT.

The chain links TRBV4-1 to TRBJ2-5; 9 positions match TRBD2. Per germline, CDR1 MGHRA and CDR2 YSYEKL. The V segment lost 0 bases and the J segment 2 bases; nucleotides outside the gene matches: 1. This CDR3 spans 15 amino acids. CDR3 in amino acids: CASSQERGGQETQYF. The CDR3 region has the DNA TGCGCCAGCAGCCAAGAGCGGGGGGGACAAGAGACCCAGTACTTC.

The chain links TRBV2 to TRBJ2-3; D remains unclear. V was trimmed by 5 bases and J by 4 bases, leaving 13 bases between them. The length of the CDR3 is 14 residues. In germline, CDR1 is SNHLY, CDR2 FYNNEI. Here the CDR3 reads CASSIRNMADTQYF. DNA of the CDR3: TGTGCCAGCAGTATTAGGAATATGGCAGATACGCAGTATTTT.

The rearrangement uses TRBV19 and TRBJ1-3; the match to TRBD1 covers 7 bases. This CDR3 comprises 14 residues. V gave up 6 bases and J gave up 3 bases; unmatched junction bases: 5. Germline V gives CDR1 LNHDA, CDR2 SQIVND (reference sequence). DNA for the CDR3: TGTGCCAGTAGGCGACAGGGCGGTGGAAACACCATATATTTT. It is translated as CASRRQGGGNTIYF.

The chain has TRBV20-1 and TRBJ2-1, with D hard to call. Trimming took 1 base from V and 2 from J, leaving 6 bases between them. The CDR3 sequence is 13 residues long. In germline, CDR1 is DFQATT, CDR2 SNEGSKA (reference sequence). DNA for the CDR3: TGCAGTGCTAGAGCTACGGCCTACAATGAGCAGTTCTTC. Translated, it gives CSARATAYNEQFF.

This clonotype occurred once. The chain links TRBV15 to TRBJ2-7; no reliable D call. V was cut by 0 bases and J by 1 base, with 10 bases left in between. CDR1 and CDR2 (germline): LNHNV, YYDKDF (reference sequence). This CDR3 region has 15 residues. The CDR3 reads CATSRERDESYEQYF. The CDR3 DNA is TGTGCCACCAGCAGAGAAAGGGATGAATCCTACGAGCAGTACTTC.

Concerning this clonotype: A much larger clone sits a single nucleotide away, making a read error possible. This chain connects TRBV19 to TRBJ2-2, with 7 nucleotides matching TRBD1. Germline CDR1 LNHDA, CDR2 SQIVND (reference sequence). The CDR3 runs to 15 residues. The CDR3 DNA follows: TGTGCCAGTAGTCCCCGGACAGGTTCAACCGGGGAGCTGTCTTTT. As protein: CASSPRTGSTGELSF.

This clonotype has a handful of counts. Just one base apart from a much larger clone, this may be a read error. The CDR3 spells CPSSYSLGDSPLHF. CDR3 DNA: TGTCCCAGCAGTTACTCCTTGGGGGATTCACCCCTCCACTTT. V usage is TRBV6-5 and J usage is TRBJ1-6; the D gene is possibly TRBD1 (5 bases). The CDR3 loop spans 14 amino acids. CDR1 MNHEY and CDR2 SVGAGI come from the germline V gene.

The sample holds many counts of this clonotype. The V and J genes are TRBV14 and TRBJ2-5; no firm D call. Deletions cut 0 bases from V and 5 bases from J, with 4 bases between. The CDR3 contains 12 residues. Germline V gives CDR1 SGHDN, CDR2 FVKESK. The CDR3 region is CASSQEYETQYF. In DNA form, the CDR3 reads TGTGCCAGCAGCCAAGAATACGAGACCCAGTACTTC.

This clonotype was counted only a few times. This chain links TRBV15 with TRBJ1-2, with D hard to call. CDR3 length equals 15 residues. Trimming stripped 0 bases from V and 0 bases from J, with 8 bases between. CDR1 and CDR2 (germline): LNHNV, YYDKDF (reference sequence). The CDR3 spells CATSRDEGANYGYTF. As DNA, the CDR3 is TGTGCCACCAGCAGAGACGAGGGAGCTAACTATGGCTACACCTTC.

This clonotype was counted only a few times. V and J are TRBV12-3 or TRBV12-4 and TRBJ1-2, with D possibly TRBD1 on 5 matching bases. The CDR3 totals 11 residues. The V end was cut by 6 bases, the J end by 7 bases, with 9 bases between. The CDR3 sequence is CASRSGGGYTF. Written as DNA, the CDR3 is TGTGCCAGCAGGAGCGGGGGTGGCTACACCTTC.

V and J are TRBV29-1 and TRBJ1-4; unclear D gene. The V gene lost 4 bases and the J gene lost 8 bases, with 11 bases spanning the gap. The CDR3 has 12 amino acids. The germline V gene encodes CDR1 SQVTM and CDR2 ANQGSEA. CDR3 DNA: TGCAGCGTTGGGCTATTAGGGGAAAAACTGTTTTTT. Protein: CSVGLLGEKLFF.

The rearrangement uses TRBV25-1 and TRBJ2-6; D remains unclear. Trimming took 4 bases from V and 0 from J, leaving 10 bases between them. The V gene's germline CDR1 is MGHDK and CDR2 SYGVNS. This CDR3 spans 16 amino acids. CDR3 loop: CASSGSVDSGANVLTF. The CDR3 DNA follows: TGTGCCAGCAGTGGATCGGTCGACTCTGGGGCCAACGTCCTGACTTTC.

The chain is built from TRBV7-8 and TRBJ1-4; no definite D call. CDR3 length: 14 residues. CDR1 and CDR2 from the germline V gene are SGHVS and FQNEAQ. The V end was cut by 5 bases, the J end by 5 bases, with 12 bases between. For the CDR3, the DNA is TGTGCCAGCAGCCGAATACCGGGAAATGAAAAACTGTTTTTT. It specifies CASSRIPGNEKLFF.

As to this clonotype: Mismatch with germline at one junction end may stem from a read error. The chain joins TRBV11-2 to TRBJ2-1, with TRBD1 matching 7 bases. Germline CDR1 SGHAT, CDR2 FQNNGV. The CDR3 sequence is 17 residues long. The CDR3 DNA follows: TGTGCCAGCAGCTCCCCGGGACAGCCCAGCCCCTACAGTGAGCAGTTCTTC. As protein: CASSSPGQPSPYSEQFF.

Of note for this clonotype: An end of the junction does not agree with germline; a read error may underlie this. V usage is TRBV15 and J usage is TRBJ2-3, with D tentatively TRBD2 (6 bases). From germline, CDR1 is LNHNV and CDR2 YYDKDF (reference sequence). The CDR3 has 16 amino acids. The chain's CDR3 is CATSRTSSFGTDTQYF. The CDR3 DNA is TGCGCCACCAGCAGAACTAGCTCCTTCGGCACAGATACGCAGTATTTT.

This clonotype was detected once. This rearrangement joins TRBV20-1 to TRBJ2-1; 11 positions agree with TRBD2. CDR1 and CDR2 from the germline V gene are DFQATT and SNEGSKA (reference sequence). Trimming took 3 bases from V and 4 from J; bases not matched to a gene: 2. The CDR3 contains 14 residues. The CDR3 sequence is CSASPSGGYNEQFF. CDR3 in DNA: TGCAGTGCTAGCCCTAGCGGGGGGTACAATGAGCAGTTCTTC.

V usage is TRBV10-2 and J usage is TRBJ2-7, with D hard to call. The CDR3 consists of 13 residues. V was cut by 3 bases and J by 3 bases, with 9 bases left in between. CDR1 is WSHSY and CDR2 is SAAADI in the germline V gene. The CDR3 sequence is CASSDSHFYEQYF. The CDR3 DNA follows: TGCGCCAGCAGTGACAGCCACTTCTACGAGCAGTACTTC.

This clonotype has ten or more counts. The chain couples TRBV9 to TRBJ2-1, with 9 bases that match TRBD2. The germline CDR1 and CDR2 sequences are SGDLS and YYNGEE. V trimming: 0 bases; J trimming: 8 bases; junction bases outside the gene matches: 12. The CDR3 covers 17 residues. In nucleotides, the CDR3 is TGTGCCAGCAGCGTAGCTAGGACGCGGGGGGGCGGAGATGAGCAGTTCTTC. This translates into CASSVARTRGGGDEQFF.

The J gene is TRBJ2-3, the V gene TRBV19, with 10 nucleotides matching TRBD2. The ends lost 5 bases at V and 6 bases at J; junction bases unmatched: 11. Germline V gene sequence: CDR1 LNHDA, CDR2 SQIVND (reference sequence). This CDR3 spans 16 amino acids. The CDR3 DNA follows: TGTGCCAGTAGTGCCCTACTAGCGGGGTTCGGGGATACGCAGTATTTT. Protein product: CASSALLAGFGDTQYF.

The gene calls are TRBV10-3 and TRBJ2-1; 9 nucleotides match TRBD1. The germline gives CDR1 ENHRY, CDR2 SYGVKD. V lost 4 bases to trimming and J lost 8 bases; unmatched junction nucleotides: 0. CDR3 length equals 12 residues. CDR3 protein: CAISGTGDEQFF. CDR3 DNA sequence: TGTGCCATCAGTGGGACAGGGGATGAGCAGTTCTTC.

This clonotype was recorded at least ten times. This sequence joins TRBV13 and TRBJ2-3, with D perhaps matching TRBD2 (6 bases). The germline CDR1 and CDR2 sequences are PRHDT and FYEKMQ (reference sequence). V lost 6 bases and J 4 bases, leaving 11 bases between the germline ends. The CDR3 extends over 13 amino acids. This CDR3 reads CASRFSSADTQYF. CDR3 sequence (DNA): TGTGCCAGCAGGTTCTCTAGCGCAGATACGCAGTATTTT.

The chain recombines TRBV25-1 with TRBJ1-1; 8 bases line up with TRBD1. Unmatched junction bases numbered 1, after V lost 4 bases and J lost 0 bases. CDR3 length equals 14 residues. Germline V gene lookup returns CDR1 MGHDK and CDR2 SYGVNS. The CDR3 is CASSVTGVNTEAFF. CDR3 DNA sequence: TGTGCCAGCAGTGTGACAGGGGTGAACACTGAAGCTTTCTTT.

As DNA, the CDR3 is TGTGCCAGCAGCTGGGACGGGGGGGATTACGAGCAGTACTTC. This sequence encodes CASSWDGGDYEQYF. The genes are TRBV7-9 and TRBJ2-7; 8 bases map to TRBD2. V lost 4 bases to trimming and J lost 4 bases; unmatched junction nucleotides: 6. The CDR3 has 14 amino acids. Germline V gene sequence: CDR1 SEHNR, CDR2 FQNEAQ (reference sequence).

The table lists this clonotype with many counts. This sequence joins TRBV5-5 and TRBJ1-1, with D hard to call. Trimming took off 1 base at V and 7 bases at J, with 14 bases between the two ends. Germline values: CDR1 SGHKS, CDR2 YYEKEE (reference sequence). The CDR3 has 14 amino acids. The CDR3 loop is CASSLFLERYEAFF. The CDR3 region has the DNA TGTGCCAGCAGCTTGTTTTTGGAGAGATATGAAGCTTTCTTT.

Here the CDR3 DNA reads TGTGCCAGCAGCGCCTGGCTCACCTACGAGCAGTACGTC. As protein: CASSAWLTYEQYV. This rearrangement joins TRBV6-1 to TRBJ2-7; no firm D call. V was shortened by 6 bases and J by 2 bases, with 11 bases between the two germline ends. Germline CDR1 and CDR2: MNHNS and SASEGT. The CDR3 extends over 13 amino acids.

The V and J genes are TRBV29-1 and TRBJ2-5; D is ambiguous. The CDR3 contains 12 residues. V lost 4 bases, J lost 1 base, and 7 bases lay in between. Germline assignment: CDR1 SQVTM and CDR2 ANQGSEA. CDR3 loop: CSVGRPQETQYF. The CDR3 nucleotides read TGCAGCGTTGGACGCCCCCAAGAGACCCAGTACTTC.